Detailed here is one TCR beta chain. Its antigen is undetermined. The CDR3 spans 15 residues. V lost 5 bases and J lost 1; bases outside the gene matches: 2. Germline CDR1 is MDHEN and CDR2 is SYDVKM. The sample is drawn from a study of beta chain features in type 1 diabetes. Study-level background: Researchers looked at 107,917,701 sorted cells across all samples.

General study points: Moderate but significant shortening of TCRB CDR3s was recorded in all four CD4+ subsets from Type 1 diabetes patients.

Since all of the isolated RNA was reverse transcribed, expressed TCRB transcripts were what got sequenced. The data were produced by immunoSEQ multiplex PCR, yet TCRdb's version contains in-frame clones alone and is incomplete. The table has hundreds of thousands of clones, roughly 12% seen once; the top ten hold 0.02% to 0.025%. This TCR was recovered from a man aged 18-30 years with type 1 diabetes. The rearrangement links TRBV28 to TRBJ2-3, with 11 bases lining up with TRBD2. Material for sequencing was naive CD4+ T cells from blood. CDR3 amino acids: CASSPLAGGTDTQYF. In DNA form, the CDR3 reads TGTGCCAGCAGTCCACTAGCGGGGGGCACAGATACGCAGTATTTT.